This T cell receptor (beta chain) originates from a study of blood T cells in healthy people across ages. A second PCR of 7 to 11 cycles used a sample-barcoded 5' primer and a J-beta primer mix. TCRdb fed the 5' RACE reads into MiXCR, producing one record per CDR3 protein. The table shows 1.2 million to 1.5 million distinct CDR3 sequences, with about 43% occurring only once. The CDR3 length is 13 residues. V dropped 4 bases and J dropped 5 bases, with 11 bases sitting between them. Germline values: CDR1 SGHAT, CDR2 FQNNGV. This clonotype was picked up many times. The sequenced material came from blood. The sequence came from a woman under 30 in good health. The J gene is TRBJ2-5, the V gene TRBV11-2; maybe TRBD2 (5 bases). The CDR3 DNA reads TGTGCCAGCAGCTCCACGCCGGGGGAGACCCAGTACTTC. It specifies CASSSTPGETQYF.